This T cell receptor (beta chain) was documented in a study of neurological immune-mediated disorders (dated by TCRdb to 2018 to 2020). For the wider study: Among the roughly 34 multiple sclerosis patients, relapsing-remitting MS was present in around 31 and secondary progressive MS was present in 3. Alongside PBMC samples, the set of some 100 TCR-beta libraries contained longitudinal samples, technical triplicates, and paired CD4+ and CD8+ T-cell subsets that had been sorted. The cohort included 60 to 75 subjects: roughly 15 with HAM/TSP, some 35 with multiple sclerosis, and around 20 healthy controls. The study compared peripheral blood TCR-beta repertoires of HTLV-I-associated myelopathy (HAM/TSP) patients, multiple sclerosis patients and healthy controls using UMI-based sequencing. Broad study findings and their caveats: In phylogenetic analysis, the repertoires of 18 of 34 MS patients grouped into a cluster of related CDR3 sequences, which suggests a possible signature at the repertoire level. TCR clonal expansion was highest in HAM/TSP patients and lowest in MS patients, with MS patients falling below even healthy controls. No clinical or MRI features were associated with the MS cluster, and the authors said that larger cohorts are needed. Expanded clones from different subjects shared no identical CDR3 amino acid sequences, which suggests that TCR-beta repertoires were private in all groups.

Libraries from unsorted PBMCs were made from 2 million PBMCs kept in RNAlater at -80 degrees C until RNA extraction. Multiple sclerosis patients were enrolled in a US clinical protocol evaluating disease progression by magnetic resonance imaging. Peripheral blood underwent Ficoll-Hypaque density gradient centrifugation to isolate PBMCs, which were then cryopreserved in liquid nitrogen. cDNA was synthesized by template-switch 5'RACE using a primer carrying a 10-nucleotide random unique molecular identifier by which each TCR transcript was tagged. Each sequencing run produced over 160 million TCR-beta sequences covering 15-18 subjects. The RNeasy kit was used for extraction of total RNA. Using the KAPA Real-time Library Amplification kit, TCR-beta VDJ regions were amplified with primers for the TCR constant region and the 5'RACE anchor. A first PCR added sample indexes and Illumina adaptors, and a second PCR then raised library yield. After Ampure bead purification, the TCR product of roughly 650 bp was size-selected on a 2% E-gel SizeSelection system. Library quality was checked on a Bioanalyzer, concentration was measured with Qubit, and libraries were quantified with the Kapa Library Quantification kit before pooling. Paired-end 2 x 150 bp sequencing of the libraries was performed on an Illumina HiSeq 2500. To increase sequence diversity, roughly 24-30% phiX was spiked into each library pool. Regarding the original processing steps: Quality-filtered reads were processed with the UMI-based MiGEC pipeline, and over 90% of raw TCR sequences were removed by the MiGEC pipeline during error correction. IMGT germline references were used for alignment of VDJ genes, and clonotypes were defined by a unique CDR3 amino acid sequence together with V-J genes. Clonal expansion, Shannon diversity and CDR3 relatedness were evaluated with VDJtools (CalcPairwiseDistances, ClusterSamples), while phylogenetic trees were built in CLCbio workbench. Using coefficient-of-variation modelling across technical triplicates, the study counted a clone as expanded if it had at least 8 unique UMIs. TCRdb handled the public reads itself, with Q25 trimming in fastp and clone calling in MiXCR, and kept productive beta chains. Entries are consolidated by CDR3 protein sequence, retaining the most common genes and DNA. TCRdb assigned the V and J calls; the authors' analysis was not used. Across this sample there are approximately 70,000 distinct CDR3 sequences, with 4.5% to 5.5% seen only once. Of the sample, over 2% falls within the top ten clones.

This clonotype was recorded at least ten times. Its antigen is still unknown. One base away there is no much larger clone; base qualities are not given. Trimming accounts for 10 bases at V and 9 bases at J, while the number of junction bases matched to no gene is 18. Taken from cysteine to phenylalanine, the CDR3 has 17 residues. CDR3 DNA only is kept here, 51 bases in frame from base 1. The germline V gene supplies CDR1 ENHRY and CDR2 SYGVKD. Recombination linked TRBV10-3 to TRBJ2-1; 13 bases in between match TRBD2. The TCR was taken from a woman in her 70s with multiple sclerosis. Sequencing used PBMCs. DNA sequence: TGTGCCACCACAGCGGGGGGGGGGACTAGCGGGAAAGGTGAGCAGTTCTTC. This codes for CATTAGGGTSGKGEQFF.